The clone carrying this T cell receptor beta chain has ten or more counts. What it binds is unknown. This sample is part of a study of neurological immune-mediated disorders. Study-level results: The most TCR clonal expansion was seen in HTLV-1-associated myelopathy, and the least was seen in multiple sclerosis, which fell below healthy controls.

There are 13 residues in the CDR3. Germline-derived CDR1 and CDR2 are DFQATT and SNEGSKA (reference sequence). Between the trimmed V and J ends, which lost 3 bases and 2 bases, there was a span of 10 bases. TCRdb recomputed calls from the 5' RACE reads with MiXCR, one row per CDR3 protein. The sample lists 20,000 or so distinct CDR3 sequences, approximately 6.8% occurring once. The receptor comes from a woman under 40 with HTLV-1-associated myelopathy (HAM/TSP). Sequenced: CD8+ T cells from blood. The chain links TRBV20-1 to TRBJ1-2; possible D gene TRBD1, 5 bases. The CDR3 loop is CSARGRTNYGYTF. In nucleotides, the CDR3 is TGCAGTGCTAGGGGCAGGACAAACTATGGCTACACCTTC.